The 18 T cell receptor beta chains in this list originate from one sample, sequenced in a study of cytomegalovirus exposure and HLA in healthy donors. Use of 60 Vbeta and 13 Jbeta primers characterized the PCR. Produced via immunoSEQ multiplex PCR; TCRdb's table is partial and in-frame only. The sample lists approximately 200,000 clones; 65% to 85% were seen once. The sample taken for sequencing was PBMCs. Every receptor here comes from a woman under 30 in good health and CMV-seronegative.

This sequence joins TRBV29-1 and TRBJ1-3; a possible D gene is TRBD1 (5 bases). Germline V gene lookup returns CDR1 SQVTM and CDR2 ANQGSEA. The CDR3 loop spans 13 amino acids. The CDR3 region is CTGGEFSGNTIYF. In DNA, the CDR3 is TGCACCGGAGGGGAATTTTCCGGAAACACCATATATTTT.

V gene TRBV2 combines with J gene TRBJ2-5; 9 nucleotides align to TRBD1. Germline assignment: CDR1 SNHLY and CDR2 FYNNEI. The CDR3 has 13 residues. V lost 5 bases to trimming and J lost 5 bases; unmatched junction nucleotides: 3. Written as DNA, the CDR3 is TGTGCCAGCAGTACAGGGGGCGCCGAGACCCAGTACTTC. Translated: CASSTGGAETQYF.

The rearrangement joins TRBV20-1 to TRBJ1-1, with 8 positions matching TRBD1. The trim removed 1 base at V and 10 bases at J, leaving 2 bases unmatched. This CDR3 contains 11 residues. The germline V gene encodes CDR1 DFQATT and CDR2 SNEGSKA (reference sequence). The CDR3 DNA follows: TGCAGTGCTAGAGGAGACAGGGGAGCTTTCTTT. Protein product: CSARGDRGAFF.

This clone was observed a handful of times. This chain links TRBV4-1 with TRBJ2-2; 12 nucleotides line up with TRBD2. The V gene's germline CDR1 is MGHRA and CDR2 YSYEKL. The CDR3 has 21 residues. Trimming took 2 bases from V and 3 from J; bases not matched to a gene: 16. CDR3 nucleotides: TGCGCCAGCAGCCAACCGAGACTAGCGGGGGTGTCCACCGGGGACACCGGGGAGCTGTTTTTT. This translates into CASSQPRLAGVSTGDTGELFF.

The chain joins TRBV5-6 to TRBJ2-2; D is ambiguous. The V end was cut by 1 base, the J end by 2 bases, with 15 bases between. Germline V gene sequence: CDR1 SGHDT, CDR2 YYEEEE. The CDR3 has 17 amino acids. For the CDR3, the DNA is TGTGCCAGCAGCTTGACGGGTCGCGGAACAAACACCGGGGAGCTGTTTTTT. It translates to CASSLTGRGTNTGELFF. Complete variable domain (other parts from reference TRBV5-6 and TRBJ2-2): DAGVTQSPTHLIKTRGQQVTLRCSPKSGHDTVSWYQQALGQGPQFIFQYYEEEERQRGNFPDRFSGHQFPNYSSELNVNALLLGDSALYLCASSLTGRGTNTGELFFGEGSRLTVL.

The chain has TRBV7-9 and TRBJ2-3, with D possibly TRBD1 on 6 matching bases. The CDR3 is 13 amino acids. Trimming removed 5 bases at V and 4 bases at J, with 10 bases between. CDR1 SEHNR and CDR2 FQNEAQ come from the germline V gene (reference sequence). The CDR3 nucleotides are TGTGCCAGCAGCCCCAGGGGTCCAGATACGCAGTATTTT. It specifies CASSPRGPDTQYF.

The V call is TRBV7-3, the J call TRBJ2-3; 8 bases match TRBD1. From germline, CDR1 is SGHTA and CDR2 FQGTGA. With 5 bases clipped from V and 6 bases from J, the junction kept 13 bases outside the gene matches. The CDR3 loop spans 16 amino acids. This chain's CDR3 is CASSASRGQGYDTQYF. In DNA, the CDR3 is TGTGCCAGCAGCGCAAGCCGTGGACAGGGTTACGATACGCAGTATTTT. Variable domain in full (rest from reference TRBV7-3 and TRBJ2-3): GAGVSQTPSNKVTEKGKYVELRCDPISGHTALYWYRQSLGQGPEFLIYFQGTGAADDSGLPNDRFFAVRPEGSVSTLKIQRTERGDSAVYLCASSASRGQGYDTQYFGPGTRLTVL.

The chain carries TRBV18 and TRBJ2-3; 9 bases are shared with TRBD1. Germline values: CDR1 KGHSH, CDR2 LQKENI. The CDR3 totals 16 residues. Trimming cost V 3 bases and J 2 bases; bases outside gene matches: 6. CDR3 protein: CASSPRDRAVTDTQYF. CDR3 sequence (DNA): TGTGCCAGCTCACCTAGGGACAGGGCTGTCACAGATACGCAGTATTTT.

The V call is TRBV13, the J call TRBJ1-5; 7 bases are a match to TRBD1. This CDR3 region has 13 residues. CDR1 is PRHDT, CDR2 FYEKMQ, per germline (reference sequence). V lost 4 bases, J lost 7 bases, and 4 bases stayed unmatched. CDR3 bases: TGTGCCAGCAGCTACAGGGGAATGCAGCCCCAGCATTTT. Amino acid sequence: CASSYRGMQPQHF.

This chain links TRBV18 with TRBJ2-1; the match to TRBD2 covers 10 bases. Germline assignment: CDR1 KGHSH and CDR2 LQKENI. The ends lost 4 bases at V and 4 bases at J; junction bases unmatched: 4. This CDR3 spans 15 amino acids. The CDR3 region is CASSRTSGAYNEQFF. CDR3 in DNA: TGTGCCAGCTCACGGACTAGCGGAGCTTACAATGAGCAGTTCTTC.

This rearrangement joins TRBV5-1 to TRBJ2-3; 9 nucleotides match TRBD2. This CDR3 comprises 16 residues. Trimming at V came to 4 bases and at J to 3 bases, leaving 9 bases not matched to a gene. The V gene's germline CDR1 is SGHRS and CDR2 YFSETQ. In DNA, the CDR3 is TGCGCCAGCAGCCAGTCGGCGCTAGCGGGGACAGATACGCAGTATTTT. It is translated as CASSQSALAGTDTQYF.

The chain is built from TRBV10-3 and TRBJ1-4, with 7 positions matching TRBD1. CDR3 length: 16 residues. J was trimmed by 2 bases and V by 0 bases; bases with no gene match: 3. From germline, CDR1 is ENHRY and CDR2 SYGVKD. The CDR3 DNA reads TGTGCCATCAGTGAGTCGAAGGGGGCGACTAATGAAAAACTGTTTTTT. This codes for CAISESKGATNEKLFF.

The chain recombines TRBV15 with TRBJ2-3, with a tentative D call TRBD2 (5 bases). The CDR3 extends over 16 amino acids. From germline, CDR1 is LNHNV and CDR2 YYDKDF (reference sequence). The V and J ends lost 5 bases and 2 bases respectively, with 17 bases between them. The chain's CDR3 is CATSPTEARFTDTQYF. In DNA, the CDR3 is TGTGCCACCAGCCCCACGGAGGCTAGGTTCACAGATACGCAGTATTTT.

This clone was counted only a few times. The same CDR3 is also encoded by other DNA sequences in this sample. This sequence joins TRBV5-1 and TRBJ1-2; D is uncertain. Trimming stripped 0 bases from V and 5 bases from J, with 8 bases between. Looked up from germline, CDR1 is SGHRS and CDR2 is YFSETQ. The CDR3 has 13 residues. CDR3 DNA: TGCGCCAGCAGCTTGGTTTCCGGGTATGGCTACACCTTC. Protein: CASSLVSGYGYTF. Combining the CDR3 with reference TRBV5-1 and TRBJ1-2 gives the whole variable domain KAGVTQTPRYLIKTRGQQVTLSCSPISGHRSVSWYQQTPGQGLQFLFEYFSETQRNKGNFPGRFSGRQFSNSRSEMNVSTLELGDSALYLCASSLVSGYGYTFGSGTRLTVV.

The chain recombines TRBV9 with TRBJ1-6; no reliable D call. Germline loops: CDR1 SGDLS, CDR2 YYNGEE. This CDR3 is 14 amino acids long. Trimming took 3 bases from V and 7 from J, leaving 11 bases between them. The CDR3 DNA reads TGTGCCAGCAGCGCTACGGGAACCAATTCACCCCTCCACTTT. Translation gives CASSATGTNSPLHF.

The rearrangement joins TRBV7-2 to TRBJ2-5; D is perhaps TRBD1 (5 bases). This CDR3 has 16 residues. Germline V gene sequence: CDR1 SGHTA, CDR2 FQGNSA. Trimming cost V 0 bases and J 3 bases, with 14 bases left between them. Written as DNA, the CDR3 is TGTGCCAGCAGCTTAGCGCTATGGCGACAGAAAGAGACCCAGTACTTC. Its translation: CASSLALWRQKETQYF.

V is TRBV6-5 and J is TRBJ2-1; TRBD2 aligns across 7 bases. The trim removed 6 bases at V and 0 bases at J, leaving 8 bases unmatched. This CDR3 has 16 residues. Germline lookup yields CDR1 MNHEY and CDR2 SVGAGI. CDR3 loop: CASSYRTRSSYNEQFF. The CDR3 region has the DNA TGTGCCAGCAGCTACCGGACTAGGAGCTCCTACAATGAGCAGTTCTTC.

The rearrangement links TRBV9 to TRBJ2-5; TRBD2 matches 16 bases. V trimming: 4 bases; J trimming: 5 bases; junction bases outside the gene matches: 5. This CDR3 region has 16 residues. Germline CDR1 reads SGDLS; CDR2 reads YYNGEE. The CDR3 coding sequence is TGTGCCAGCAGCACGGGACTAGCGGGGGGGAGTGAGACCCAGTACTTC. Translated, it gives CASSTGLAGGSETQYF.